This T cell receptor beta chain was obtained from a study of blood T cell repertoires in COVID-19. For the study at large: Acute and convalescent COVID-19 samples came from the United States, Italy and Spain.

Produced via immunoSEQ multiplex PCR; TCRdb's table is partial and in-frame only. Among fewer than 300,000 clones listed, more than 70% were seen once. The CDR3 is 13 residues long. J lost 2 bases, V lost 9 bases, and 3 bases had no gene match. The germline CDR1 and CDR2 sequences are MDHEN and SYDVKM. This clone appeared a few times. V is TRBV28 and J is TRBJ1-3; 8 bases map to TRBD1. Sequencing input: peripheral blood. The receptor's source is a woman younger than 35 with acute or convalescent COVID-19. The CDR3 spells CASKTGAGNTIYF. In DNA, the CDR3 is TGTGCCAGTAAGACAGGGGCTGGAAACACCATATATTTT.